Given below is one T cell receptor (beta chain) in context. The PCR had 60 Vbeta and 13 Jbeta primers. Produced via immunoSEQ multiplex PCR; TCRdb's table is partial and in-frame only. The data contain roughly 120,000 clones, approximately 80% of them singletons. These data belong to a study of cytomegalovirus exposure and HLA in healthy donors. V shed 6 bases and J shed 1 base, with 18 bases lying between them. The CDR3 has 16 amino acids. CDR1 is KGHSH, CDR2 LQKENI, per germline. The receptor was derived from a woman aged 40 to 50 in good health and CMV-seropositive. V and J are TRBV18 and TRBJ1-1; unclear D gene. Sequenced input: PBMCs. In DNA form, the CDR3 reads TGTGCCAGCTCCTCAGGCCGTCCTGCGAGGAACACTGAAGCTTTCTTT. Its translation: CASSSGRPARNTEAFF. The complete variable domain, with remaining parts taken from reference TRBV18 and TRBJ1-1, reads NAGVMQNPRHLVRRRGQEARLRCSPMKGHSHVYWYRQLPEEGLKFMVYLQKENIIDESGMPKERFSAEFPKEGPSILRIQQVVRGDSAAYFCASSSGRPARNTEAFFGQGTRLTVV.